This T cell receptor (beta chain) was observed in a study of blood T cell repertoires in COVID-19. Libraries were prepared by immunoSEQ multiplex PCR; TCRdb keeps only in-frame clonotypes and omits some of them. Of almost 200,000 clones listed, just under 85% are singletons. The specimen was peripheral blood. The origin of this receptor is a man aged 55 to 69 with COVID-19, enrolled during active disease.

CDR3 amino acids: CASSQEVGRGYEQYF. The CDR3 DNA is TGTGCCAGCAGCCAAGAGGTAGGGCGGGGGTACGAGCAGTACTTC. The V and J genes are TRBV4-2 and TRBJ2-7; TRBD2 matches 7 bases. The germline V gene encodes CDR1 LGHNA and CDR2 YNFKEQ. The CDR3 covers 15 residues. V lost 0 bases, J lost 4 bases, and 6 bases stayed unmatched.